This T cell receptor beta chain was identified during a study of cytomegalovirus exposure and HLA in healthy donors. This clone occurred a few times. What it binds is not known. Study-wide points: Association with HLA alleles at 0.05 false discovery rate was found for 16,951 TCR beta sequences in a later analysis. Most of the CMV-associated TCR beta chains (in a later analysis) appeared to be HLA-restricted. Cytomegalovirus-associated TCR beta chains were listed, numbering around 150.

V was clipped by 10 bases and J by 0 bases, with 16 bases between them. The CDR3 totals 14 residues. Germline CDR1 and CDR2: SGHTS and YDEGEE. Primers for the PCR totalled 60 Vbeta and 13 Jbeta. This table comes from immunoSEQ multiplex PCR, and its TCRdb copy is limited to in-frame clones, with some not included. The sample shows fewer than 200,000 clones, around 77% of them seen only once. The receptor was derived from a man in his sixties in good health and CMV-seronegative. J is TRBJ2-5 and V is TRBV5-8; perhaps TRBD1 as D (5 bases). Source material: PBMCs. DNA of the CDR3: TGTGCCGCTAAACGAAGGGGCCACCAAGAGACCCAGTACTTC. As protein: CAAKRRGHQETQYF.